The clone carrying this TCR beta chain was detected many times. The antigen is unknown. The data derive from a study of neurological immune-mediated disorders. The study's findings and limits: One related-CDR3 cluster, found by phylogenetic grouping, held repertoires of 18 of 34 multiple sclerosis patients and is a possible signature. HTLV-1-associated myelopathy showed the most TCR clonal expansion; multiple sclerosis the least, below healthy controls.

The cDNA was synthesized by means of template-switch 5'RACE, which was carried out with 10-nucleotide random UMIs. TCRdb re-derived calls from the 5' RACE reads in MiXCR, one entry per CDR3 protein. Of some 83,000 distinct CDR3 sequences in the sample, just over 2.5% were seen once. The sequence came from a woman aged 25 to 39 with multiple sclerosis. Sequenced: PBMCs.

The CDR3 DNA reads as TGTGCCAGCAGCTTAGGGATCGGGACAGGGGGAAGCACCGGGGAGCTGTTTTTT. It translates to CASSLGIGTGGSTGELFF. V gene TRBV11-2 combines with J gene TRBJ2-2; 11 bases line up with TRBD1. With 1 base clipped from V and 4 bases from J, the junction kept 8 bases outside the gene matches. Germline lookup yields CDR1 SGHAT and CDR2 FQNNGV. The CDR3 runs to 18 residues.